This entry lists 32 T cell receptor beta chains sequenced from one sample in a study of T cell repertoires in cytomegalovirus infection (dated by TCRdb to the late 2010s). Sequencing took place on an Illumina HiSeq 1500. TCRdb's own reprocessing of the public reads used fastp at Q25 and MiXCR and kept productive beta chains. Entries are consolidated by CDR3 protein sequence, retaining the most common genes and DNA. The sample data list 120,000 to 150,000 distinct CDR3 sequences, and approximately 5.9% of these were observed just once. Jointly, the top ten make up about a sixth of the sample. Specimen: PBMCs. The receptors come from a human donor in good health (CMV status not recorded). Some clones in this sample may be carry-over from other donors' samples.

The chain joins TRBV7-9 to TRBJ1-2, with 8 nucleotides matching TRBD1. From germline, CDR1 is SEHNR and CDR2 FQNEAQ (reference sequence). CDR3 length equals 14 residues. Trimming took 1 base from V and 8 from J; bases not matched to a gene: 6. The chain's CDR3 is CASSLGSDRVGYTF. In nucleotides, the CDR3 is TGTGCCAGCAGCTTAGGGTCGGACAGGGTCGGCTACACCTTC.

This clonotype was observed many times. The CDR3 coding sequence is TGTGCCATCAGTGAGCAGCTAGCGGGGGGCCTATACAATGAGCAGTTCTTC. Protein: CAISEQLAGGLYNEQFF. The chain combines TRBV10-3 with TRBJ2-1; 11 bases fit TRBD2. The CDR3 runs 17 residues. V shed 2 bases, J shed 4 bases, and the junction held 7 bases outside the gene matches. Germline CDR1 reads ENHRY; CDR2 reads SYGVKD.

The chain has TRBV20-1 and TRBJ1-2; a weak D match, TRBD1 (6 bases). Germline CDR1 DFQATT, CDR2 SNEGSKA (reference sequence). Trimming removed 0 bases at V and 7 bases at J, with 21 bases between. CDR3 length equals 16 residues. CDR3 sequence (DNA): TGCAGTGCTAGAGATCTCATAGGCAGGGGACGGGCTGGCTACACCTTC. Translation: CSARDLIGRGRAGYTF.

This clonotype was picked up one time. A read error may produce the germline difference seen at one junction end. This sequence joins TRBV2 and TRBJ1-4, with a tentative D call TRBD1 (5 bases). From germline, CDR1 is SNHLY and CDR2 FYNNEI. The CDR3 is 17 amino acids. The CDR3 coding sequence is TGTGCCAGCAGTATTCACAGGATTGGTTCAACTAATGTAAAACTGTTTTTT. Protein: CASSIHRIGSTNVKLFF.

This clonotype came up many times. V gene TRBV28 combines with J gene TRBJ2-1; TRBD2 matches at 9 bases. This CDR3 has 17 amino acids. The germline gives CDR1 MDHEN, CDR2 SYDVKM. Losses at the gene ends were 4 bases for V and 3 bases for J; bases not matched to a gene: 10. CDR3 region: CASSSPAGGGNYNEQFF. CDR3 in DNA: TGTGCCAGCAGTTCCCCCGCGGGAGGGGGGAACTACAATGAGCAGTTCTTC.

This sequence joins TRBV15 and TRBJ2-7; either TRBD1 or TRBD2 may supply D (5 bases each). There are 15 residues in the CDR3. V shed 2 bases and J shed 6 bases, with 17 bases lying between them. CDR1 LNHNV and CDR2 YYDKDF come from the germline V gene (reference sequence). CDR3 loop: CATSRISGQRGEQYF. In nucleotides, the CDR3 is TGTGCCACCAGCAGAATTTCCGGCCAGAGGGGCGAGCAGTACTTC.

This clonotype occurred many times. The chain employs TRBV7-8 and TRBJ1-2; D remains unclear. Trimming left V 1 base short and J 0 bases short, with 3 bases between. The CDR3 runs 13 residues. Per the germline V gene, CDR1 is SGHVS and CDR2 is FQNEAQ. The CDR3 bases are TGTGCCAGCAGCTTAGAATCTAACTATGGCTACACCTTC. Protein sequence: CASSLESNYGYTF. Complete variable domain (other parts from reference TRBV7-8 and TRBJ1-2): GAGVSQSPRYKVAKRGQDVALRCDPISGHVSLFWYQQALGQGPEFLTYFQNEAQLDKSGLPSDRFFAERPEGSVSTLKIQRTQQEDSAVYLCASSLESNYGYTFGSGTRLTVV.

This clonotype was seen repeatedly, ten times or more. The chain combines TRBV4-3 with TRBJ1-3; 8 bases line up with TRBD1. CDR3 length: 15 amino acids. V shed 4 bases and J 6 bases; nucleotides not matched to a gene: 8. CDR1 is LGHNA, CDR2 YSLEER, per germline. The CDR3 reads CASSPRQGMANTIYF. The CDR3 DNA sequence: TGCGCCAGCAGCCCCCGACAGGGGATGGCAAACACCATATATTTT.

The chain recombines TRBV29-1 with TRBJ1-1; the D gene is possibly TRBD1 (5 bases). The CDR3 is 13 amino acids. V was trimmed by 7 bases and J by 2 bases, leaving 14 bases between them. The germline V gene encodes CDR1 SQVTM and CDR2 ANQGSEA. CDR3 in DNA: TGCAGCGCTGCCCAGGGATTCAACACTGAAGCTTTCTTT. This codes for CSAAQGFNTEAFF.

The table lists this clonotype with many counts. This chain connects TRBV20-1 to TRBJ1-1; D not resolved. CDR1 is DFQATT and CDR2 is SNEGSKA in the germline V gene (reference sequence). CDR3 length: 13 amino acids. The ends were cut back, 1 base at V and 3 bases at J, with 9 bases in the middle. The CDR3: CSARVDPDTEAFF. Here the CDR3 DNA reads TGCAGTGCTAGAGTAGACCCTGACACTGAAGCTTTCTTT.

This clonotype was seen only a few times. The CDR3 sequence: CASSPGGLAVDTQYF. The CDR3 coding sequence is TGTGCCAGCAGCCCGGGGGGACTAGCCGTGGATACGCAGTATTTT. This chain joins TRBV5-4 and TRBJ2-3; 9 nucleotides line up with TRBD2. The CDR3 length is 15 residues. Germline loops: CDR1 SGHNT, CDR2 YYREEE (reference sequence). V lost 4 bases and J lost 6; bases outside the gene matches: 9.

In this sample, this clonotype turned up many times. The chain uses TRBV7-9 and TRBJ1-1; tentative D call: TRBD1 (6 bases). The CDR3 length is 15 residues. Germline-derived CDR1 and CDR2 are SEHNR and FQNEAQ (reference sequence). V lost 5 bases, J lost 5 bases, and 18 bases lay in between. The CDR3 sequence is CASSPRDTEWTEAFF. CDR3 nucleotide sequence: TGTGCCAGCAGCCCCCGGGACACGGAGTGGACTGAAGCTTTCTTT.

This clonotype was detected many times. The chain recombines TRBV6-2 or TRBV6-3 with TRBJ1-5; D not resolved. CDR1 MNHEY and CDR2 SVGEGT come from the germline V gene. Trimming pared 2 bases from V and 5 bases from J, leaving 10 bases between. CDR3 length: 14 amino acids. Here the CDR3 reads CASSYRNNDQPQHF. CDR3 DNA: TGTGCCAGCAGTTACCGTAATAATGATCAGCCCCAGCATTTT.

This clonotype was counted at least ten times. V usage is TRBV6-1 and J usage is TRBJ1-5; perhaps TRBD1 as D (6 bases). This CDR3 is built from 18 residues. V lost 5 bases and J lost 3, with 23 bases in between. CDR1 MNHNS and CDR2 SASEGT come from the germline V gene. The CDR3: CASSRPLTGPILNQPQHF. The CDR3 DNA follows: TGTGCCAGCAGTAGGCCCCTCACAGGGCCCATCCTCAATCAGCCCCAGCATTTT.

This clonotype showed up just a few times. V usage is TRBV5-6 and J usage is TRBJ2-3; TRBD1 is a possible D gene (6 bases). Germline assignment: CDR1 SGHDT and CDR2 YYEEEE. CDR3 size: 13 residues. The V end lost 6 bases, the J end lost 8 bases, and 16 bases lay between the germline ends. The chain's CDR3 is CASTHRVGGTQYF. The CDR3 nucleotides read TGTGCCAGCACCCACAGGGTTGGCGGTACGCAGTATTTT.

There are many counts of this clonotype. CDR3 sequence reads: CASSLVGVAGGPDTQYF. The CDR3 bases are TGTGCCAGCAGCTTAGTTGGAGTAGCGGGGGGCCCAGATACGCAGTATTTT. This rearrangement joins TRBV7-2 to TRBJ2-3; 10 nucleotides align to TRBD2. V lost 1 base to trimming and J lost 4 bases; unmatched junction nucleotides: 8. The CDR3 is 17 residues long. Germline loops: CDR1 SGHTA, CDR2 FQGNSA.

This clonotype was observed a few times. The chain has TRBV13 and TRBJ2-2; perhaps TRBD1 as D (6 bases). The length of the CDR3 is 16 residues. The V gene's germline CDR1 is PRHDT and CDR2 FYEKMQ (reference sequence). Trimming cost V 5 bases and J 3 bases, with 16 bases left between them. The CDR3 here is CASSRRLQGYTGELFF. In DNA form, the CDR3 reads TGTGCCAGCAGCCGCCGCCTACAGGGATACACCGGGGAGCTGTTTTTT.

This CDR3 reads CASSLVGSATEAFF. The CDR3 DNA is TGTGCCAGCAGCTTAGTTGGGTCGGCCACTGAAGCTTTCTTT. The chain uses TRBV7-4 and TRBJ1-1; no clear D. CDR1 is SGHVT, CDR2 SQSDAQ, per germline. The CDR3 spans 14 residues. V was clipped by 1 base and J by 4 bases, with 10 bases between them.

This clonotype was recorded many times. The chain joins TRBV2 to TRBJ1-1; no clear D gene. Germline V gene lookup returns CDR1 SNHLY and CDR2 FYNNEI. Trimming pared 6 bases from V and 1 base from J, leaving 6 bases between. The CDR3 loop spans 12 amino acids. The CDR3 region has the DNA TGTGCCAGCAGAAATACGAACACTGAAGCTTTCTTT. As protein: CASRNTNTEAFF.

Of note for this clonotype: A much larger clone is a single base away; this may be a read error. The chain carries TRBV12-3 or TRBV12-4 and TRBJ2-1; D gene ambiguous. The CDR3 has 15 residues. CDR3 region: CASSLRIDRRNERFF. CDR3 coding DNA: TGTGCCAGCAGTTTAAGAATAGATCGTCGCAATGAGCGGTTCTTC.

This clonotype came up many times. V is TRBV2 and J is TRBJ2-7; no clear D. The germline V and J ends were trimmed by 3 bases and 0 bases, with 9 bases remaining between them. Per germline, CDR1 SNHLY and CDR2 FYNNEI. CDR3 length: 14 amino acids. The CDR3 protein is CASSDSVYSYEQYF. In nucleotides, the CDR3 is TGTGCCAGCAGTGATTCGGTTTACTCCTACGAGCAGTACTTC.

This clonotype was recorded many times. The V and J genes are TRBV15 and TRBJ1-5; D is unclear. The germline V gene has CDR1 LNHNV and CDR2 YYDKDF (reference sequence). Trimming took off 4 bases at V and 0 bases at J, with 4 bases between the two ends. The CDR3 sequence is 13 residues long. The CDR3 loop is CATSITSNQPQHF. As DNA, the CDR3 is TGTGCCACCAGCATCACTAGCAATCAGCCCCAGCATTTT.

This clonotype was seen ten or more times. This rearrangement joins TRBV7-8 to TRBJ2-3, with TRBD1 matching over 7 bases. This CDR3 has 15 residues. Trimming removed 5 bases from V and 0 bases from J; junction bases left unmatched: 5. Germline loops: CDR1 SGHVS, CDR2 FQNEAQ. The CDR3: CASSQRTGSTDTQYF. The CDR3 nucleotides read TGTGCCAGCAGCCAACGGACAGGAAGCACAGATACGCAGTATTTT.

The chain carries TRBV29-1 and TRBJ2-5; D is undetermined. Germline loops: CDR1 SQVTM, CDR2 ANQGSEA. The CDR3 has 11 amino acids. V was shortened by 4 bases and J by 1 base, with 4 bases between the two germline ends. This chain's CDR3 is CSVGSQETQYF. CDR3 coding DNA: TGCAGCGTTGGCAGCCAAGAGACCCAGTACTTC. The full variable domain, its missing parts supplied by reference TRBV29-1 and TRBJ2-5, is SAVISQKPSRDICQRGTSLTIQCQVDSQVTMMFWYRQQPGQSLTLIATANQGSEATYESGFVIDKFPISRPNLTFSTLTVSNMSPEDSSIYLCSVGSQETQYFGPGTRLLVL.

In this sample, this clonotype turned up many times. This chain connects TRBV7-2 to TRBJ1-2; D may be TRBD1 (6 bases). Germline CDR1 reads SGHTA; CDR2 reads FQGNSA. The CDR3 length is 13 residues. The V gene lost 1 base and the J gene lost 6 bases, with 9 bases spanning the gap. The CDR3, as DNA: TGTGCCAGCAGCTTAGACAGGGTTAATGGCTACACCTTC. Amino acids: CASSLDRVNGYTF.

This clonotype was observed many times. The CDR3 is CASTQGGAGLGFVYGYTF. The CDR3 DNA reads TGTGCCAGCACCCAAGGAGGGGCAGGGTTAGGGTTTGTCTATGGCTACACCTTC. The genes are TRBV7-2 and TRBJ1-2, with TRBD1 as a possible D gene (5 bases). Germline assignment: CDR1 SGHTA and CDR2 FQGNSA. The CDR3 is 18 residues long. V was trimmed by 7 bases and J by 4 bases, leaving 28 bases between them.

There are many counts of this clonotype. The chain links TRBV7-9 to TRBJ2-1; 10 bases line up with TRBD2. Germline-derived CDR1 and CDR2 are SEHNR and FQNEAQ (reference sequence). V trimming: 5 bases; J trimming: 7 bases; junction bases outside the gene matches: 11. The CDR3 runs to 16 residues. The CDR3 here is CASSPRTSGRTNEQFF. The CDR3 nucleotides are TGTGCCAGCAGCCCCCGGACTAGCGGTCGCACGAATGAGCAGTTCTTC.

This clonotype was detected only a few times. The chain joins TRBV29-1 to TRBJ1-1; 9 bases fit TRBD1. This CDR3 contains 14 residues. Germline V gene data show CDR1 as SQVTM and CDR2 as ANQGSEA. V trimming: 6 bases; J trimming: 1 base; junction bases outside the gene matches: 6. The CDR3 region has the DNA TGCAGCGTGATGACAGGGGGGGGGAACACTGAAGCTTTCTTT. Its protein is CSVMTGGGNTEAFF.

Many counts were recorded for this clonotype. The gene calls are TRBV7-2 and TRBJ1-2; D is undetermined. The V gene's germline CDR1 is SGHTA and CDR2 FQGNSA. This CDR3 contains 15 residues. The V end was cut by 2 bases, the J end by 0 bases, with 10 bases between. The CDR3 protein is CASSLHPGTNYGYTF. CDR3 bases: TGTGCCAGCAGCTTACATCCGGGAACTAACTATGGCTACACCTTC.

This clonotype was counted many times. The chain uses TRBV20-1 and TRBJ2-3, with 9 bases aligning to TRBD2. The CDR3 has 15 residues. J lost 1 base, V lost 0 bases, and 2 bases had no gene match. Germline loops: CDR1 DFQATT, CDR2 SNEGSKA (reference sequence). In nucleotides, the CDR3 is TGCAGTGCTAGAGAAGCTAGCGGGGGCACAGATACGCAGTATTTT. Translation: CSAREASGGTDTQYF.

This clonotype was picked up many times. This chain joins TRBV11-1 and TRBJ2-7, with D tentatively TRBD2 (6 bases). Germline CDR1 is SGHAT and CDR2 is FQDESV (reference sequence). The V gene lost 3 bases and the J gene lost 3 bases, with 12 bases spanning the gap. This CDR3 is 14 amino acids long. In DNA, the CDR3 is TGTGCCAGCAGCTTGGGCTCGCGGGACTACGAGCAGTACTTC. It is translated as CASSLGSRDYEQYF.

This clonotype has a handful of counts. The V gene is TRBV9, the J gene TRBJ2-1; D may match TRBD1 or TRBD2 (5 bases each). V was pared by 6 bases and J by 6 bases, with 16 bases between. This CDR3 is 14 amino acids long. Looked up from germline, CDR1 is SGDLS and CDR2 is YYNGEE. CDR3 bases: TGTGCCAGCAACCCTTCGTCGGGGCGCAATGAGCAGTTCTTC. This codes for CASNPSSGRNEQFF.